The 29 T cell receptor beta chains below come from one sample, sequenced in a study of T-cell memory formation after mild COVID-19. TCRdb fed the 5' RACE reads into MiXCR, producing one record per CDR3 protein. The top ten hold 7% to 9% of the sample, which has hundreds of thousands of distinct CDR3 sequences, roughly 22% seen once. Input material: PBMCs or a T cell subset sorted from them (not recorded which). Receptors were obtained from an adult woman who had mild COVID-19 (a few samples of this study predate the infection). Cell type and time point are not known.

V gene TRBV6-2 or TRBV6-3 combines with J gene TRBJ2-7, with TRBD2 matching 9 bases. The length of the CDR3 is 15 residues. CDR1 is MNHEY, CDR2 SVGEGT, per germline. V gave up 5 bases and J gave up 3 bases; unmatched junction bases: 8. The CDR3 DNA reads TGTGCCAGCAGTCCCCGGCTAGCGGGATACTACGAGCAGTACTTC. It translates to CASSPRLAGYYEQYF.

There are many counts of this clonotype. This rearrangement joins TRBV7-3 to TRBJ2-3; D gene uncertain. The CDR3 runs 15 residues. With 1 base removed from V and 1 base from J, the gap between germline ends came to 9 bases. CDR1 SGHTA and CDR2 FQGTGA come from the germline V gene. CDR3 bases: TGTGCCAGCAGCTTAATGGGAACTCGCACAGATACGCAGTATTTT. Protein product: CASSLMGTRTDTQYF.

This clonotype turned up a few times. In nucleotides, the CDR3 is TGTGCCACCAGCAGAGACCGACTGATTTTATACTTC. Protein sequence: CATSRDRLILYF. The chain links TRBV15 to TRBJ2-7, with D uncertain. The ends were cut back, 0 bases at V and 13 bases at J, with 13 bases in the middle. From germline, CDR1 is LNHNV and CDR2 YYDKDF (reference sequence). The CDR3 consists of 12 residues.

This clonotype was detected only once. The chain carries TRBV6-5 and TRBJ1-5, with a tentative D call TRBD1 (5 bases). Germline V gene lookup returns CDR1 MNHEY and CDR2 SVGAGI. CDR3 length: 16 amino acids. Trimming removed 6 bases at V and 5 bases at J, with 20 bases between. CDR3 amino acids: CASRHRKGAEDQPQHF. CDR3 nucleotides: TGTGCCAGCAGACATAGAAAAGGGGCCGAGGATCAGCCCCAGCATTTT.

The chain joins TRBV18 to TRBJ2-3; the match to TRBD2 covers 9 bases. The CDR3 is made up of 15 amino acids. CDR1 and CDR2 (germline): KGHSH, LQKENI. Unmatched junction bases numbered 8, after V lost 8 bases and J lost 2 bases. For the CDR3, the DNA is TGTGCCAGCAAGACTAGCGGACCCAACACAGATACGCAGTATTTT. Residues: CASKTSGPNTDTQYF.

V is TRBV30 and J is TRBJ1-4; D possibly corresponds to TRBD1 (6 bases). V dropped 2 bases and J dropped 7 bases, with 11 bases sitting between them. Germline V gene lookup returns CDR1 GTSNPN and CDR2 SVGIG (reference sequence). The length of the CDR3 is 13 residues. CDR3 sequence reads: CAWSTGLGEKLFF. For the CDR3, the DNA is TGTGCCTGGAGTACAGGGCTCGGTGAAAAACTGTTTTTT.

This clonotype was observed a handful of times. V gene TRBV11-3 combines with J gene TRBJ2-1; tentatively, D is TRBD2 (6 bases). This CDR3 spans 13 amino acids. Trimming removed 4 bases from V and 5 bases from J, with 9 bases in between. Looked up from germline, CDR1 is SGHNT and CDR2 is YENEEA. Here the CDR3 DNA reads TGTGCCAGCAGCTGGGGACTGAACAATGAGCAGTTCTTC. Residues: CASSWGLNNEQFF.

As concerns this clonotype: A much larger clone is a single base away; this may be a read error. This chain joins TRBV29-1 and TRBJ2-5; no firm D call. The CDR3 covers 12 residues. The V and J ends lost 4 bases and 1 base respectively, with 7 bases between them. Germline-derived CDR1 and CDR2 are SQVTM and ANQGSEA. The CDR3 DNA reads TGCAGCGTTGCCCCGTCCCAAGAGACCCAGTACTTC. Its protein product is CSVAPSQETQYF.

The chain carries TRBV6-2 or TRBV6-3 and TRBJ2-1; D might be TRBD2 (5 bases). The V gene's germline CDR1 is MNHEY and CDR2 SVGEGT. CDR3 length: 12 residues. Trimming removed 1 base at V and 7 bases at J, with 5 bases between. Here the CDR3 DNA reads TGTGCCAGCAGTTACTGGAGGAATGAGCAGTTCTTC. Residues: CASSYWRNEQFF.

The chain combines TRBV29-1 with TRBJ2-1; D is perhaps TRBD2 (5 bases). Trimming stripped 2 bases from V and 9 bases from J, with 17 bases between. This CDR3 contains 14 residues. CDR1 is SQVTM, CDR2 ANQGSEA, per germline. The CDR3 DNA reads as TGCAGCGTTGAAAACGGACTCCTTGGTGGTGAGCAGTTCTTC. Translating it yields CSVENGLLGGEQFF.

This clonotype has only a few counts. V usage is TRBV20-1 and J usage is TRBJ2-2; a possible D gene is TRBD2 (7 bases). The CDR3 is 14 residues long. The germline gives CDR1 DFQATT, CDR2 SNEGSKA (reference sequence). The ends were cut back, 4 bases at V and 3 bases at J, with 12 bases in the middle. The CDR3 reads CSAKGGADTGELFF. The CDR3 region has the DNA TGCAGTGCTAAGGGGGGGGCCGACACCGGGGAGCTGTTTTTT.

This rearrangement joins TRBV25-1 to TRBJ1-4, with D possibly TRBD1 on 5 matching bases. The CDR3 runs 15 residues. Trimming took 5 bases from V and 2 from J, leaving 12 bases between them. Germline V gene sequence: CDR1 MGHDK, CDR2 SYGVNS. The CDR3 DNA follows: TGTGCCAGCAGTTTTCTAGGGGTTACTAATGAAAAACTGTTTTTT. The encoded protein is CASSFLGVTNEKLFF. The variable domain in full, completed from reference TRBV25-1 and TRBJ1-4, reads EADIYQTPRYLVIGTGKKITLECSQTMGHDKMYWYQQDPGMELHLIHYSYGVNSTEKGDLSSESTVSRIRTEHFPLTLESARPSHTSQYLCASSFLGVTNEKLFFGSGTQLSVL.

The rearrangement links TRBV6-1 to TRBJ2-7; D may be TRBD1 (7 bases). CDR3 length: 16 residues. Germline CDR1 and CDR2: MNHNS and SASEGT. V lost 3 bases to trimming and J lost 7 bases, with 22 bases between them. CDR3 sequence reads: CASSDGRRGRRREQYF. The CDR3 DNA sequence: TGTGCCAGCAGTGATGGGAGGAGGGGGCGCCGGCGGGAGCAGTACTTC.

The CDR3 DNA follows: TGTGCCAGCAGCCCGACTAGGGGCATCACAGATACGCAGTATTTT. Translating it yields CASSPTRGITDTQYF. The rearrangement joins TRBV14 to TRBJ2-3, with TRBD2 as a possible D gene (6 bases). This CDR3 comprises 15 residues. The V end was cut by 4 bases, the J end by 2 bases, with 13 bases between. Germline-derived CDR1 and CDR2 are SGHDN and FVKESK.

The chain combines TRBV20-1 with TRBJ1-3; TRBD1 matches 9 bases. The V gene's germline CDR1 is DFQATT and CDR2 SNEGSKA (reference sequence). There are 19 residues in the CDR3. V gave up 7 bases and J gave up 0 bases; unmatched junction bases: 19. The chain's CDR3 is CSVLHLMTGGYSSGNTIYF. The CDR3 DNA reads TGCAGTGTTCTCCACTTAATGACAGGGGGTTATAGCTCTGGAAACACCATATATTTT.

The chain joins TRBV5-1 to TRBJ1-5; no firm D call. The length of the CDR3 is 16 residues. V lost 0 bases and J lost 5, with 15 bases in between. The germline V gene encodes CDR1 SGHRS and CDR2 YFSETQ. CDR3 nucleotide sequence: TGCGCCAGCAGCTTGGAGGGTAAGCCCCTCCATCAGCCCCAGCATTTT. Translated, it gives CASSLEGKPLHQPQHF.

This chain uses TRBV12-3 or TRBV12-4 with TRBJ1-2, with no clear D. The CDR3 covers 12 residues. V was trimmed by 0 bases and J by 9 bases, leaving 8 bases between them. The CDR3 loop is CASSLATGSYTF. CDR3 coding DNA: TGTGCCAGCAGTTTAGCGACCGGGAGCTACACCTTC.

The V call is TRBV5-6, the J call TRBJ1-4; weak D call: TRBD1 (5 bases). The CDR3 consists of 14 residues. Germline V gene lookup returns CDR1 SGHDT and CDR2 YYEEEE. The V and J ends lost 4 bases and 7 bases respectively, with 14 bases between them. CDR3 in amino acids: CASSRGIVGEKLFF. CDR3 coding DNA: TGTGCCAGCAGCCGGGGGATCGTAGGTGAAAAACTGTTTTTT. The full variable domain, its missing parts supplied by reference TRBV5-6 and TRBJ1-4, is DAGVTQSPTHLIKTRGQQVTLRCSPKSGHDTVSWYQQALGQGPQFIFQYYEEEERQRGNFPDRFSGHQFPNYSSELNVNALLLGDSALYLCASSRGIVGEKLFFGSGTQLSVL.

The chain recombines TRBV24-1 with TRBJ1-2, with D tentatively TRBD1 (5 bases). The CDR3 extends over 13 amino acids. The germline V and J ends were trimmed by 4 bases and 6 bases, with 11 bases remaining between them. Germline V lookup: CDR1 KGHDR, CDR2 SFDVKD. CDR3 in amino acids: CATSEPQGNGYTF. In DNA, the CDR3 is TGTGCCACCAGTGAACCGCAGGGAAATGGCTACACCTTC.

The CDR3 loop reads CSVVGLAGSEQYF. The DNA of the CDR3 is TGCAGCGTTGTTGGCCTAGCGGGAAGCGAGCAGTACTTC. The rearrangement uses TRBV29-1 and TRBJ2-7, with 9 positions matching TRBD2. The J segment lost 6 bases and the V segment lost 4 bases, leaving 7 bases of the junction unmatched. CDR1 and CDR2 (germline): SQVTM, ANQGSEA. The CDR3 runs 13 residues.

This clonotype showed up many times. The genes are TRBV3-1 and TRBJ1-1, with D uncertain. Germline CDR1 is LGHDT and CDR2 is YNNKEL (reference sequence). CDR3 length equals 11 residues. The V end lost 4 bases, the J end lost 3 bases, and 3 bases lay between the germline ends. CDR3: CASSRYTEAFF. DNA of the CDR3: TGTGCCAGCAGCCGGTACACTGAAGCTTTCTTT.

In its sample, this clonotype was seen a few times. The chain is built from TRBV5-1 and TRBJ1-1; tentative D call: TRBD1 (6 bases). The ends were cut back, 4 bases at V and 1 base at J, with 11 bases in the middle. This CDR3 has 14 residues. Germline-derived CDR1 and CDR2 are SGHRS and YFSETQ. This chain's CDR3 is CASSLQGPNTEAFF. The CDR3 DNA is TGCGCCAGCAGCCTACAGGGTCCGAACACTGAAGCTTTCTTT. Full variable domain (rest looked up from reference TRBV5-1 and TRBJ1-1): KAGVTQTPRYLIKTRGQQVTLSCSPISGHRSVSWYQQTPGQGLQFLFEYFSETQRNKGNFPGRFSGRQFSNSRSEMNVSTLELGDSALYLCASSLQGPNTEAFFGQGTRLTVV.

The chain recombines TRBV20-1 with TRBJ2-1, with TRBD2 matching over 10 bases. Germline V gives CDR1 DFQATT, CDR2 SNEGSKA (reference sequence). V was clipped by 1 base and J by 10 bases; unmatched bases: 10. The CDR3 has 15 amino acids. This chain's CDR3 is CSARVSSLAGVEQFF. The CDR3 region has the DNA TGCAGTGCTAGAGTATCCAGTCTAGCGGGGGTCGAGCAGTTCTTC.

This clonotype was picked up a small number of times. The J gene is TRBJ2-2, the V gene TRBV5-1; 8 bases are shared with TRBD2. There are 18 residues in the CDR3. J gave up 5 bases and V 3 bases, and 15 bases lay outside the gene matches. Germline values: CDR1 SGHRS, CDR2 YFSETQ. The CDR3 here is CASSSSKISGIGTGELFF. The CDR3 nucleotides read TGCGCCAGCAGCTCTTCAAAAATTAGCGGGATTGGGACCGGGGAGCTGTTTTTT. Together with reference TRBV5-1 and TRBJ2-2, the CDR3 gives the full variable domain: KAGVTQTPRYLIKTRGQQVTLSCSPISGHRSVSWYQQTPGQGLQFLFEYFSETQRNKGNFPGRFSGRQFSNSRSEMNVSTLELGDSALYLCASSSSKISGIGTGELFFGEGSRLTVL.

This clonotype was recorded many times. The V gene is TRBV20-1, the J gene TRBJ2-7; D is unclear. Deletions cut 5 bases from V and 0 bases from J, with 17 bases between. This CDR3 is built from 15 residues. Per germline, CDR1 DFQATT and CDR2 SNEGSKA (reference sequence). The CDR3 reads CSAARRAPSSYEQYF. CDR3 sequence (DNA): TGCAGTGCTGCCCGTAGGGCACCTTCCTCCTACGAGCAGTACTTC.

The chain recombines TRBV25-1 with TRBJ2-7; 7 nucleotides line up with TRBD2. Per the germline V gene, CDR1 is MGHDK and CDR2 is SYGVNS. The CDR3 consists of 14 residues. Trimming took 3 bases from V and 2 from J; bases not matched to a gene: 4. The CDR3 DNA reads as TGTGCCAGCAGTGAGTTGGCGGGGGCCTACGAGCAGTACTTC. It is translated as CASSELAGAYEQYF.

This chain connects TRBV19 to TRBJ2-1; TRBD2 agrees at 15 bases. This CDR3 is built from 14 residues. The junction had 7 bases not matched to a gene; V was cut back by 10 bases and J by 9 bases. Germline CDR1 is LNHDA and CDR2 is SQIVND (reference sequence). CDR3 sequence (DNA): TGTGCCACCTGGACTAGCGGGGGGGCTGGTGAGCAGTTCTTC. Translation gives CATWTSGGAGEQFF. Looking up the rest from reference TRBV19 and TRBJ2-1 gives the full variable domain: DGGITQSPKYLFRKEGQNVTLSCEQNLNHDAMYWYRQDPGQGLRLIYYSQIVNDFQKGDIAEGYSVSREKKESFPLTVTSAQKNPTAFYLCATWTSGGAGEQFFGPGTRLTVL.

V usage is TRBV28 and J usage is TRBJ1-4; D uncertain. In germline, CDR1 is MDHEN, CDR2 SYDVKM. The germline V and J ends were trimmed by 2 bases and 5 bases, with 18 bases remaining between them. This CDR3 spans 17 amino acids. The CDR3 sequence is CASSLDGGGADNEKLFF. The CDR3 DNA reads TGTGCCAGCAGTTTAGACGGCGGAGGAGCCGACAATGAAAAACTGTTTTTT.

This clonotype has only a few counts. One end of the junction is discordant with germline, which a read error may explain. This rearrangement joins TRBV7-7 to TRBJ2-1, with 7 nucleotides matching TRBD1. The CDR3 length is 12 residues. Germline V CDR1 and CDR2: SSHAT, FNYEAQ (reference sequence). The CDR3 reads CASSEEGARLFF. In DNA, the CDR3 is TGTGCTAGCAGCGAAGAGGGGGCTCGTCTCTTCTTC.